The 10 T cell receptor beta chains below come from one sample, sequenced in a study of blood T cell repertoires in COVID-19. The repertoire was sequenced with immunoSEQ multiplex PCR; TCRdb's copy has only in-frame clones and lacks some. The profile shows a few hundred thousand clones, 80% to 95% of them singletons. The source material was PBMCs or T cells enriched from blood (not recorded which). All receptors derive from a woman in her twenties or thirties who had recovered from COVID-19.

This clone was observed a single time. The chain has TRBV5-8 and TRBJ1-2; D unresolved. The germline V gene encodes CDR1 SGHTS and CDR2 YDEGEE. The length of the CDR3 is 15 residues. The V end lost 0 bases, the J end lost 3 bases, and 12 bases lay between the germline ends. Here the CDR3 reads CASSLAYVQYYGYTF. CDR3 coding DNA: TGTGCCAGCAGCTTGGCCTATGTACAGTACTATGGCTACACCTTC.

V gene TRBV7-9 combines with J gene TRBJ2-7; weak D call: TRBD1 (6 bases). Germline lookup yields CDR1 SEHNR and CDR2 FQNEAQ (reference sequence). The CDR3 spans 12 residues. Trimming took 10 bases from V and 0 from J, leaving 10 bases between them. The CDR3 reads CATAGDSYEQYF. CDR3 DNA sequence: TGTGCCACTGCAGGGGACTCCTACGAGCAGTACTTC.

This sequence joins TRBV28 and TRBJ2-7; 7 bases agree with TRBD1. The CDR3 spans 15 residues. Looked up from germline, CDR1 is MDHEN and CDR2 is SYDVKM. The trim removed 3 bases at V and 1 base at J, leaving 6 bases unmatched. The CDR3 spells CASSFRGQRSYEQYF. Here the CDR3 DNA reads TGTGCCAGCAGTTTTCGGGGACAGCGATCCTACGAGCAGTACTTC.

The chain couples TRBV9 to TRBJ2-3; TRBD2 agrees at 16 bases. The trim removed 2 bases at V and 3 bases at J, leaving 6 bases unmatched. Germline values: CDR1 SGDLS, CDR2 YYNGEE. The length of the CDR3 is 18 residues. The CDR3 DNA follows: TGTGCCAGCAGCGTGGGGACTAGCGGGAGGGCTCTGACAGATACGCAGTATTTT. It is translated as CASSVGTSGRALTDTQYF.

This chain uses TRBV20-1 with TRBJ2-7, with 8 bases aligning to TRBD1. Germline assignment: CDR1 DFQATT and CDR2 SNEGSKA (reference sequence). J gave up 5 bases and V 7 bases, and 4 bases lay outside the gene matches. The CDR3 runs to 11 residues. The CDR3 sequence: CSGRQGNEQYF. The CDR3 nucleotides are TGCAGTGGGAGACAGGGGAACGAGCAGTACTTC.

This clone was detected a few times. This sequence joins TRBV5-1 and TRBJ2-1, with 7 bases lining up with TRBD2. Losses at the gene ends were 4 bases for V and 9 bases for J; bases not matched to a gene: 13. This CDR3 contains 15 residues. Germline-derived CDR1 and CDR2 are SGHRS and YFSETQ. The chain's CDR3 is CASSSGHAGVSEQFF. CDR3 bases: TGCGCCAGCAGCAGCGGTCATGCGGGAGTTAGTGAGCAGTTCTTC.

This chain joins TRBV28 and TRBJ1-2, with 10 bases fitting TRBD1. This CDR3 region has 17 residues. V lost 5 bases to trimming and J lost 1 base; unmatched junction nucleotides: 10. Germline V gene lookup returns CDR1 MDHEN and CDR2 SYDVKM. The CDR3 sequence is CASSLGTGALLNYGYTF. CDR3 bases: TGTGCCAGCAGTCTAGGGACAGGGGCCCTCCTTAACTATGGCTACACCTTC.

This chain's CDR3 is CATSDPGTSERWNTQYF. The DNA of the CDR3 is TGTGCCACCAGTGATCCGGGGACTAGCGAGAGGTGGAATACGCAGTATTTT. The rearrangement uses TRBV24-1 and TRBJ2-3; 10 nucleotides match TRBD2. Trimming cost V 3 bases and J 7 bases; bases outside gene matches: 12. From germline, CDR1 is KGHDR and CDR2 SFDVKD. CDR3 length: 17 residues.

This clone is a singleton in its sample. The gene calls are TRBV6-5 and TRBJ2-1, with D perhaps TRBD1 (6 bases). CDR3 length equals 15 residues. Germline CDR1 is MNHEY and CDR2 is SVGAGI. Trimming left V 4 bases short and J 1 base short, with 11 bases between. Written as DNA, the CDR3 is TGTGCCAGCAGTTTACAGGGTAGGTCCTACAATGAGCAGTTCTTC. Translating it yields CASSLQGRSYNEQFF.

CDR3 DNA: TGCAGCGTTAGGGCCGCGGGACTAGCTTACGAGCAGTACTTC. Protein: CSVRAAGLAYEQYF. This sequence joins TRBV29-1 and TRBJ2-7; 9 positions agree with TRBD2. Trimming cost V 5 bases and J 4 bases; bases outside gene matches: 9. The CDR3 covers 14 residues. Looked up from germline, CDR1 is SQVTM and CDR2 is ANQGSEA.